Listed here are 15 T cell receptor beta chains from one sample, sequenced in a study of identifying expanded T cells in peripheral blood. Produced via immunoSEQ multiplex PCR; TCRdb's table is partial and in-frame only. This sample has about 91,000 clones, with 88% found just once. Sequencing was carried out using blood. These receptors were collected from a person aged 18 to 75 in good health.

The rearrangement uses TRBV19 and TRBJ1-5; D perhaps matches TRBD1 (6 bases). The CDR3 loop spans 19 amino acids. Trimming removed 5 bases from V and 6 bases from J, with 29 bases in between. Germline V CDR1 and CDR2: LNHDA, SQIVND (reference sequence). CDR3 DNA sequence: TGTGCCAGTAGTTCGGACAGACAGGTTCGGACTACTATAGGTCAGCCCCAGCATTTT. Translation: CASSSDRQVRTTIGQPQHF.

This sequence joins TRBV4-2 and TRBJ2-7, with 9 nucleotides matching TRBD1. The CDR3 length is 15 residues. Germline V CDR1 and CDR2: LGHNA, YNFKEQ. V lost 4 bases, J lost 3 bases, and 7 bases stayed unmatched. CDR3 nucleotides: TGTGCCAGCAGCCTCGGGACAGGGTTCATCTACGAGCAGTACTTC. This gives the protein CASSLGTGFIYEQYF.

This clone was observed a single time. CDR3 sequence (DNA): TGTGCCTGGAGTATTGGCGGGAGTTTGCATGAGCAGTTCTTC. Translating gives CAWSIGGSLHEQFF. The J gene is TRBJ2-1, the V gene TRBV30; 7 bases map to TRBD2. Germline V CDR1 and CDR2: GTSNPN, SVGIG (reference sequence). The CDR3 runs 14 residues. With 2 bases clipped from V and 8 bases from J, the junction kept 9 bases outside the gene matches.

With regard to this clone: Other nucleotide sequences in the sample specify the same CDR3. The chain is built from TRBV5-1 and TRBJ2-7; 8 bases map to TRBD1. This CDR3 has 14 amino acids. V shed 4 bases, J shed 3 bases, and the junction held 6 bases outside the gene matches. CDR1 SGHRS and CDR2 YFSETQ come from the germline V gene. The CDR3 nucleotides read TGCGCCAGCAGCAGAACAGGGGGGAGCTACGAGCAGTACTTC. As protein: CASSRTGGSYEQYF. The variable domain in full, with the rest retrieved from reference TRBV5-1 and TRBJ2-7, is KAGVTQTPRYLIKTRGQQVTLSCSPISGHRSVSWYQQTPGQGLQFLFEYFSETQRNKGNFPGRFSGRQFSNSRSEMNVSTLELGDSALYLCASSRTGGSYEQYFGPGTRLTVT.

The chain links TRBV28 to TRBJ1-1, with D maybe TRBD1 (6 bases). This CDR3 has 13 residues. CDR1 is MDHEN and CDR2 is SYDVKM in the germline V gene. V was clipped by 3 bases and J by 6 bases, with 11 bases between them. The CDR3 reads CASSFTGTPEAFF. The CDR3 DNA reads as TGTGCCAGCAGTTTTACCGGGACACCTGAAGCTTTCTTT.

V and J are TRBV10-3 and TRBJ2-3; 12 nucleotides match TRBD2. Germline lookup yields CDR1 ENHRY and CDR2 SYGVKD. V trimming: 5 bases; J trimming: 6 bases; junction bases outside the gene matches: 6. CDR3 length equals 15 residues. Here the CDR3 reads CAISSLAGGPDTQYF. The CDR3 nucleotides are TGTGCCATCAGTTCACTAGCGGGGGGACCTGATACGCAGTATTTT.

This chain joins TRBV10-3 and TRBJ2-7; perhaps TRBD1 as D (6 bases). The ends were cut back, 5 bases at V and 6 bases at J, with 23 bases in the middle. CDR1 ENHRY and CDR2 SYGVKD come from the germline V gene. The CDR3 totals 16 residues. CDR3 loop: CAISRLNRAQGSEQYF. CDR3 in DNA: TGTGCCATCAGTCGGCTCAACAGGGCCCAGGGGTCCGAGCAGTACTTC.

The chain uses TRBV7-2 and TRBJ1-2, with TRBD1 matching 9 bases. This CDR3 spans 15 amino acids. Germline loops: CDR1 SGHTA, CDR2 FQGNSA. V shed 4 bases and J 5 bases; nucleotides not matched to a gene: 8. For the CDR3, the DNA is TGTGCCAGCAGCTACCGACAGGGGGTCGGGTATGGCTACACCTTC. As protein: CASSYRQGVGYGYTF. The variable domain in full, completed from reference TRBV7-2 and TRBJ1-2, reads GAGVSQSPSNKVTEKGKDVELRCDPISGHTALYWYRQSLGQGLEFLIYFQGNSAPDKSGLPSDRFSAERTGGSVSTLTIQRTQQEDSAVYLCASSYRQGVGYGYTFGSGTRLTVV.

This clone was picked up one time. The V call is TRBV21-1, the J call TRBJ1-1; the table's D call TRBD1 went unverified against the DNA. TRBV21-1 is given as a pseudogene. This CDR3 has 16 amino acids. In DNA form, the CDR3 reads TGTGCCAGCAGCAAAGAGGAGGGACAGGGGAACACTGAAGCTTTCTTT. This encodes CASSKEEGQGNTEAFF.

V usage is TRBV9 and J usage is TRBJ1-1, with 7 bases that match TRBD1. Germline V lookup: CDR1 SGDLS, CDR2 YYNGEE. V shed 3 bases and J 4 bases; nucleotides not matched to a gene: 6. The CDR3 length is 14 residues. The CDR3, as DNA: TGTGCCAGCAGCGCAACAGGGGAGGGCACTGAAGCTTTCTTT. The encoded protein is CASSATGEGTEAFF.

The chain couples TRBV7-9 to TRBJ1-1, with TRBD1 matching 9 bases. The junction had 7 bases not matched to a gene; V was cut back by 4 bases and J by 1 base. The CDR3 is 16 amino acids. Germline assignment: CDR1 SEHNR and CDR2 FQNEAQ (reference sequence). The CDR3 here is CASSYTGGVKNTEAFF. CDR3 bases: TGTGCCAGCAGCTATACAGGGGGCGTCAAGAACACTGAAGCTTTCTTT.

The CDR3 protein is CASSLNSPAYTYEQYF. CDR3 nucleotides: TGTGCCAGCAGTTTAAATAGCCCGGCCTATACCTACGAGCAGTACTTC. The chain combines TRBV27 with TRBJ2-7; D is uncertain. From germline, CDR1 is MNHEY and CDR2 SMNVEV (reference sequence). V lost 2 bases to trimming and J lost 2 bases, with 16 bases between them. The CDR3 spans 16 residues.

The J gene is TRBJ1-5, the V gene TRBV6-1; D remains ambiguous. Trimming shortened V by 1 base and J by 4 bases, and 8 bases separated the two germline ends. Germline V gene lookup returns CDR1 MNHNS and CDR2 SASEGT. The CDR3 is 14 residues long. The chain's CDR3 is CASSEVRVNQPQHF. CDR3 nucleotide sequence: TGTGCCAGCAGTGAAGTGAGGGTTAATCAGCCCCAGCATTTT.

J is TRBJ1-6 and V is TRBV5-1; D gene unclear. Germline CDR1 and CDR2: SGHRS and YFSETQ. Between the trimmed V and J ends, which lost 0 bases and 7 bases, there was a span of 5 bases. This CDR3 region has 13 residues. DNA of the CDR3: TGCGCCAGCAGCTTGGAAAGCAATTCACCCCTCCACTTT. It yields the protein CASSLESNSPLHF.

This chain joins TRBV18 and TRBJ1-6; no firm D call. Trimming shortened V by 2 bases and J by 0 bases, and 11 bases separated the two germline ends. The germline V gene has CDR1 KGHSH and CDR2 LQKENI. The CDR3 totals 17 residues. The chain's CDR3 is CASSPTPLSSYNSPLHF. The DNA for the CDR3 is TGTGCCAGCTCACCAACTCCCTTAAGCTCCTATAATTCACCCCTCCACTTT.